This is a list of T cell receptor beta chains from one sample in a study of CD8+CD57+ T cells in acquired aplastic anemia. TCRdb itself ran the reads through MiXCR, one entry per CDR3 protein. The table lists some 170,000 distinct CDR3 sequences, more than 45% of them singletons. The sequenced sample was sorted CD4+, CD8+, or CD8+CD57+ T cells (not recorded which) from PBMCs. These TCRs come from a human donor with aplastic anemia. CDR3s include the opening cysteine and the closing phenylalanine or tryptophan. Fields, in order: J gene, D gene, V gene, clone size, CDR3 protein, CDR3 DNA. D genes are given only for firm matches. Clone size is given for some rows only: seen once, a few or many times, or a class if the clone is expanded.

TRBJ2-1,TRBD1,TRBV24-1,.,CATSAQQGAYNEQFF,TGTGCCACCAGTGCCCAACAGGGGGCTTACAATGAGCAGTTCTTC
TRBJ2-7,.,TRBV7-9,many,CASSPRGVPYEQYF,TGTGCCAGCAGCCCGAGGGGGGTTCCGTACGAGCAGTACTTC
TRBJ2-1,TRBD1,TRBV6-2/TRBV6-3,few,CASSKTGGQFF,TGTGCCAGCAGTAAGACAGGGGGGCAGTTCTTC
TRBJ2-1,.,TRBV20-1,many,CSARRGGSFNEQFF,TGCAGTGCCAGAAGGGGGGGCAGTTTTAATGAGCAGTTCTTC
TRBJ1-6,.,TRBV6-4,once,CTRLGSSYNSPLHF,TGTACTCGGCTTGGGAGCTCCTATAATTCACCCCTCCACTTT
TRBJ1-2,TRBD1,TRBV2,.,CASRGTDIYGYTF,TGTGCCAGCAGGGGGACAGACATCTATGGCTACACCTTC
TRBJ2-5,.,TRBV7-6,.,CASSTSGGGRETQYF,TGTGCCAGCAGCACATCGGGTGGAGGGCGAGAGACCCAGTACTTC
TRBJ1-5,.,TRBV20-1,many,CSAPKGGGSSNQPQHF,TGCAGTGCTCCCAAGGGGGGGGGCAGTAGCAATCAGCCCCAGCATTTT
TRBJ1-2,.,TRBV29-1,.,CSGLTALGHTF,TGCAGCGGCCTGACAGCGCTCGGCCACACCTTC
TRBJ1-6,TRBD1,TRBV4-2,many,CASSQGLSGQGISPLHF,TGTGCCAGCAGCCAAGGTTTATCGGGACAGGGAATCTCACCCCTCCACTTT
TRBJ2-2,.,TRBV6-4,.,CASSEKPAGELFF,TGTGCCAGCAGTGAAAAACCCGCCGGGGAGCTGTTTTTT
TRBJ1-6,TRBD1,TRBV5-1,many,CASSLASRGRNSPLHF,TGCGCCAGCAGCTTGGCCTCCAGGGGGCGGAATTCACCCCTCCACTTT
TRBJ1-5,.,TRBV5-5,many,CASSLELSYQPQHF,TGTGCCAGCAGCTTGGAACTATCCTATCAGCCCCAGCATTTT
TRBJ1-1,.,TRBV14,many,CASSPRWVLSEAFF,TGTGCCAGCAGCCCGAGGTGGGTTTTAAGCGAAGCTTTCTTT
TRBJ1-1,.,TRBV2,many,CASSSRTANTEAFF,TGTGCCAGCAGTTCCCGGACAGCGAACACTGAAGCTTTCTTT
TRBJ1-1,.,TRBV3-1,.,CASSQATGPRSGTDAFF,TGTGCCAGCAGCCAAGCGACAGGACCCCGGTCGGGCACTGACGCTTTCTTT
TRBJ2-5,TRBD2,TRBV11-3,.,CASSLEVRGGMETQYF,TGTGCCAGCAGCTTAGAAGTGCGGGGAGGGATGGAGACCCAGTACTTC
TRBJ2-3,.,TRBV20-1,once,CSAPGTTDTQYF,TGCAGTGCCCCAGGGACCACAGATACGCAGTATTTT
TRBJ1-1,.,TRBV9,many,CASSVEPGTEAFF,TGTGCCAGCAGCGTAGAGCCAGGCACTGAAGCTTTCTTT
TRBJ2-3,TRBD1,TRBV19,.,CASSLIQGSGTDTQYF,TGTGCCAGTAGCCTAATACAGGGGTCTGGCACAGATACGCAGTATTTT
TRBJ2-3,TRBD2,TRBV25-1,.,CASRKHMALLAGVTDTQYF,TGTGCCAGCAGAAAACACATGGCCCTTTTAGCGGGGGTCACAGATACGCAGTATTTT
TRBJ1-6,.,TRBV7-9,.,CASSLGEFESPLHF,TGTGCCAGCAGCCTCGGCGAGTTTGAATCACCCCTCCACTTT
TRBJ1-2,TRBD1,TRBV25-1,.,CANPKDRNYGYTF,TGTGCCAACCCTAAGGACAGGAACTATGGCTACACCTTC
TRBJ2-7,.,TRBV24-1,.,CATSDLEATRQYF,TGTGCCACCAGTGATTTGGAGGCTACGAGGCAGTACTTC
TRBJ1-2,.,TRBV19,once,CASSVGLAYTF,TGTGCCAGTAGTGTGGGCCTAGCCTACACCTTC
TRBJ1-2,.,TRBV19,many,CASRQGRTGGTF,TGTGCCAGTAGACAGGGCAGAACAGGCGGCACCTTC
TRBJ2-7,.,TRBV24-1,.,CATSEGSDSYEQYF,TGTGCCACCAGTGAGGGAAGCGACTCCTACGAGCAGTACTTC
TRBJ2-1,.,TRBV20-1,.,CSARVLGDPIYNEQFF,TGCAGTGCTAGGGTTCTGGGTGACCCGATTTACAATGAGCAGTTCTTC
TRBJ2-7,.,TRBV19,.,CASSIGGVSYEQYF,TGTGCCAGTAGTATAGGAGGAGTGTCCTACGAGCAGTACTTC
TRBJ2-1,.,TRBV20-1,many,CSAPFPAGVGNEQFF,TGCAGTGCTCCATTCCCCGCCGGGGTCGGCAATGAGCAGTTCTTC
TRBJ2-2,TRBD1,TRBV4-3,.,CASRDRAFLVDPGELFF,TGCGCCAGCAGAGACAGGGCGTTTTTGGTCGATCCCGGGGAGCTGTTTTTT
TRBJ2-7,.,TRBV7-4,.,CASSLVFSYEQYF,TGTGCCAGCAGCTTAGTATTCTCCTACGAGCAGTACTTC
TRBJ1-3,.,TRBV6-5,many,CASSYSGWEENTIYF,TGTGCCAGCAGTTACTCAGGTTGGGAAGAAAACACCATATATTTT
TRBJ2-1,.,TRBV9,.,CASSEGLYSYNEQFF,TGTGCCAGCAGCGAAGGACTATACTCCTACAATGAGCAGTTCTTC
TRBJ1-6,.,TRBV10-3,.,CAISNRDLPNSPLHF,TGTGCCATCAGTAACCGGGATCTCCCTAATTCACCCCTCCACTTT
TRBJ2-5,.,TRBV10-3,.,CAISEMTGVPGGQYF,TGTGCCATCAGTGAAATGACAGGAGTACCGGGCGGCCAGTACTTC
TRBJ1-2,.,TRBV18,.,CASSSPEDSMGYTF,TGTGCCAGCTCATCTCCCGAGGACAGTATGGGCTACACCTTC
TRBJ2-1,TRBD1,TRBV5-4,many,CASSADRGDNEQFF,TGTGCCAGCAGTGCGGACAGGGGTGATAATGAGCAGTTCTTC
TRBJ2-7,TRBD2,TRBV5-6,.,CASSQLAASYEQYF,TGTGCCAGCAGCCAACTAGCGGCCTCCTACGAGCAGTACTTC
TRBJ2-5,TRBD1,TRBV14,.,CASSQREDRGWETQYF,TGTGCCAGCAGCCAAAGGGAGGACAGGGGGTGGGAGACCCAGTACTTC
TRBJ2-1,.,TRBV29-1,.,CSVDRGSEQFF,TGCAGCGTTGACAGGGGATCCGAGCAGTTCTTC
TRBJ1-2,TRBD1,TRBV6-8,few,CASGAAGQGVWGYTF,TGTGCCAGTGGGGCAGCTGGGCAGGGGGTATGGGGCTACACCTTC
TRBJ2-7,TRBD2,TRBV7-8,.,CASRIGTSPYEQYF,TGTGCCAGCAGGATCGGGACTAGCCCTTACGAGCAGTACTTC
TRBJ2-1,.,TRBV7-2,once,CASWKASYSYNEQFF,TGTGCCAGCTGGAAAGCCAGCTACTCCTACAATGAGCAGTTCTTC
TRBJ2-7,.,TRBV7-2,many,CASSLAPWRDSYEQYF,TGTGCCAGCAGCTTAGCCCCCTGGCGGGACTCCTACGAGCAGTACTTC
TRBJ1-1,.,TRBV12-3/TRBV12-4,.,CASSGSHWGTEAFF,TGTGCCAGCAGTGGGTCTCACTGGGGCACTGAAGCTTTCTTT
TRBJ1-5,.,TRBV10-3,once,CAISESGESSPQHF,TGTGCCATCAGTGAGTCCGGGGAATCCTCACCCCAGCATTTT
TRBJ2-1,.,TRBV20-1,many,CSAAEIRLAREQFF,TGCAGTGCTGCAGAGATCCGGCTAGCGCGGGAGCAGTTCTTC
TRBJ1-1,.,TRBV5-1,many,CASSLADRRNTEAFF,TGCGCCAGCAGCTTGGCAGACAGACGGAACACTGAAGCTTTCTTT
TRBJ2-3,.,TRBV9,many,CASSARDGGPTDTQYF,TGTGCCAGCAGCGCGCGGGACGGGGGCCCTACCGATACGCAGTATTTT
TRBJ1-6,TRBD1,TRBV5-6,many,CASSLGAGTGNSPLHF,TGTGCCAGCAGCTTAGGGGCCGGGACAGGGAATTCACCCCTCCACTTT
TRBJ1-2,.,TRBV2,.,CASSQEGAGGYTF,TGTGCCAGCAGCCAAGAAGGGGCAGGTGGCTACACCTTC
TRBJ2-1,TRBD2,TRBV6-1,few,CASSERRGLAGNEQFF,TGTGCCAGCAGTGAAAGGAGGGGACTAGCGGGGAATGAGCAGTTCTTC
TRBJ1-2,TRBD1,TRBV4-1,many,CASSQGQGVGRDGYTF,TGCGCCAGCAGCCAAGGACAGGGCGTAGGAAGGGATGGCTACACCTTC
TRBJ2-7,TRBD2,TRBV5-8,.,CASSRTSGGAWEQYF,TGTGCCAGCAGTCGGACTAGCGGGGGGGCATGGGAGCAGTACTTC
TRBJ2-5,.,TRBV7-2,.,CASSGGPSGETQYF,TGTGCCAGCAGCGGGGGACCCTCCGGGGAGACCCAGTACTTC